This T cell receptor beta chain is from a study of blood T cell repertoires in COVID-19. Germline CDR1 LGHNA, CDR2 YNFKEQ. V lost 0 bases and J 2 bases, leaving 13 bases between the germline ends. The CDR3 totals 16 residues. Measured with immunoSEQ multiplex PCR; TCRdb has only the in-frame clones, and not every one. The sample has 250,000 to 400,000 clones; about nine tenths are singletons. Seattle's cohort entered during active infection and was followed longitudinally. The receptor was isolated from a woman aged 25 to 39 with COVID-19, enrolled during active disease. Sample: peripheral blood. The chain has TRBV4-2 and TRBJ1-1; D not certain. CDR3 DNA: TGTGCCAGCAGCCAAGAATACAGCACAGCAAACACTGAAGCTTTCTTT. This codes for CASSQEYSTANTEAFF.